Below, 8 T cell receptor beta chains from the same sample are listed, as sequenced in a study of cytomegalovirus exposure and HLA in healthy donors. The PCR had 60 Vbeta and 13 Jbeta primers. Method: immunoSEQ multiplex PCR; TCRdb's copy keeps in-frame clones and lacks some. There are about 130,000 clones in the sample; approximately 61% occur only once, and 1.6% lies in the top ten. The sample consisted of PBMCs. Receptor source: a human donor in good health.

The chain uses TRBV5-6 and TRBJ2-3; possible D gene TRBD2, 5 bases. This CDR3 has 17 amino acids. V was pared by 3 bases and J by 3 bases, with 20 bases between. Germline values: CDR1 SGHDT, CDR2 YYEEEE. This CDR3 reads CASSWSHLKRGTDTQYF. The DNA of the CDR3 is TGTGCCAGCAGCTGGTCACACCTCAAGAGAGGGACAGATACGCAGTATTTT.

Only one count was recorded for this clone. J is TRBJ2-5 and V is TRBV19; 7 bases fit TRBD1. The V and J ends lost 4 bases and 5 bases, in that order; junction bases with no gene match: 10. Germline V CDR1 and CDR2: LNHDA, SQIVND (reference sequence). The CDR3 is made up of 15 amino acids. The CDR3 loop reads CASSSDRDSSETQYF. In nucleotides, the CDR3 is TGTGCCAGTAGTAGCGACAGGGACAGTTCGGAGACCCAGTACTTC.

This clone was seen a handful of times. The chain employs TRBV5-4 and TRBJ2-2, with TRBD1 matching 7 bases. Germline-derived CDR1 and CDR2 are SGHNT and YYREEE (reference sequence). J was trimmed by 0 bases and V by 4 bases; bases with no gene match: 9. The CDR3 is made up of 17 amino acids. The chain's CDR3 is CASSTRRDRANTGELFF. The CDR3, as DNA: TGTGCCAGCAGCACCCGACGGGACAGAGCGAACACCGGGGAGCTGTTTTTT.

The chain joins TRBV15 to TRBJ2-7, with 7 bases matching TRBD1. CDR3 length: 14 amino acids. V gave up 0 bases and J gave up 6 bases; unmatched junction bases: 5. Germline V gives CDR1 LNHNV, CDR2 YYDKDF (reference sequence). Written as DNA, the CDR3 is TGTGCCACCAGCAGAGATAGAGACAGGGCCGAGCAGTACTTC. Its translation is CATSRDRDRAEQYF.

The chain couples TRBV27 to TRBJ2-2; maybe TRBD2 (6 bases). Trimming left V 0 bases short and J 5 bases short, with 10 bases between. Germline V gene sequence: CDR1 MNHEY, CDR2 SMNVEV (reference sequence). The CDR3 length is 15 residues. In DNA form, the CDR3 reads TGTGCCAGCAGTTTATCGACTAGTGGGACCGGGGAGCTGTTTTTT. As protein: CASSLSTSGTGELFF.

The chain recombines TRBV5-1 with TRBJ2-3, with 10 bases identical to TRBD1. This CDR3 spans 15 amino acids. V lost 5 bases, J lost 3 bases, and 6 bases stayed unmatched. Per the germline V gene, CDR1 is SGHRS and CDR2 is YFSETQ. CDR3 DNA: TGCGCCAGCAGGGTAGACAGGGGGCGGACAGATACGCAGTATTTT. Translation gives CASRVDRGRTDTQYF.

This clone was counted between two and nine times. The chain combines TRBV29-1 with TRBJ2-7; the D gene is possibly TRBD2 (5 bases). V shed 4 bases and J shed 0 bases, with 7 bases lying between them. Germline CDR1 and CDR2: SQVTM and ANQGSEA. The CDR3 covers 12 residues. CDR3 in DNA: TGCAGCGTTGTCGGGGTCTCCTACGAGCAGTACTTC. It translates to CSVVGVSYEQYF.

This clone was seen a single time. This chain joins TRBV19 and TRBJ2-1; D unresolved. CDR3 length: 11 residues. Trimming took off 1 base at V and 9 bases at J, with 4 bases between the two ends. Germline V gene sequence: CDR1 LNHDA, CDR2 SQIVND (reference sequence). The DNA of the CDR3 is TGTGCCAGTAGTATAGGGCCTGAGCAGTTCTTC. Amino acid sequence: CASSIGPEQFF.